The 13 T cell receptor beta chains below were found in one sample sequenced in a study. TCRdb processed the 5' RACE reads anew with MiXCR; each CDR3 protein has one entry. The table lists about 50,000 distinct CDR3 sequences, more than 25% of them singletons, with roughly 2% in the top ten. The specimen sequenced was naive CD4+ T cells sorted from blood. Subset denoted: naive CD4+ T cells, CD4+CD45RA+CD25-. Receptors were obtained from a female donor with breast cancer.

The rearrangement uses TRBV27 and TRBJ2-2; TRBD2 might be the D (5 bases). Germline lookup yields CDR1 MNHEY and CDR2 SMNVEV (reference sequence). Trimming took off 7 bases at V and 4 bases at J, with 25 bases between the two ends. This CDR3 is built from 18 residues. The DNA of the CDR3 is TGTGCCAGCAACCCGGGGATAGCGCACCCGGCGGGCACCGGGGAGCTGTTTTTT. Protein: CASNPGIAHPAGTGELFF.

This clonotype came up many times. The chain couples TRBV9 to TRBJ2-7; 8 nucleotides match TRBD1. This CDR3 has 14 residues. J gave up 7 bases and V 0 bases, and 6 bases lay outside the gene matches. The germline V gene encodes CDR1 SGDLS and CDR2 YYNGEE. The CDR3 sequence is CASSVGTGFSEQYF. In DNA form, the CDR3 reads TGTGCCAGCAGCGTAGGGACAGGGTTCTCGGAGCAGTACTTC.

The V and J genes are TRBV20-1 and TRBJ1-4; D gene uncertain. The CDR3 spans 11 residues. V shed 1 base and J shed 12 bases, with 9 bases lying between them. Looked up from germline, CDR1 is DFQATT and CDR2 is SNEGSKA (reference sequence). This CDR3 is CSARGLGELFF. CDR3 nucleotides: TGCAGTGCTAGAGGGTTGGGCGAACTGTTTTTT.

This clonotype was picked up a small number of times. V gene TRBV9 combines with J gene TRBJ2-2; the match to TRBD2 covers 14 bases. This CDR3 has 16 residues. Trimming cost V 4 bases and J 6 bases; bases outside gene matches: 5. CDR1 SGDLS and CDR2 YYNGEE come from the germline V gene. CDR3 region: CASSYRLAGGPGELFF. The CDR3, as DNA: TGTGCCAGCAGCTACAGACTAGCGGGAGGGCCCGGGGAGCTGTTTTTT.

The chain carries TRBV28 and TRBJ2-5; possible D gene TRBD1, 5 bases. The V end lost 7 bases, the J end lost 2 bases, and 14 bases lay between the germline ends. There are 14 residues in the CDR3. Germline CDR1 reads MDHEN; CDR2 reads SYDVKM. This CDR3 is CASTLWRQQETQYF. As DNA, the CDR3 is TGTGCCAGCACCTTATGGAGACAGCAAGAGACCCAGTACTTC.

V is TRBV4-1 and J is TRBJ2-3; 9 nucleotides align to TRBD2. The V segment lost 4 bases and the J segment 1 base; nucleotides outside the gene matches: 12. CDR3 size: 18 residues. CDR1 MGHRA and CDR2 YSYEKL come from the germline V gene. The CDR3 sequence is CASSLVWREGLGTDTQYF. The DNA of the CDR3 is TGCGCCAGCAGCCTTGTCTGGCGGGAGGGCCTGGGCACAGATACGCAGTATTTT.

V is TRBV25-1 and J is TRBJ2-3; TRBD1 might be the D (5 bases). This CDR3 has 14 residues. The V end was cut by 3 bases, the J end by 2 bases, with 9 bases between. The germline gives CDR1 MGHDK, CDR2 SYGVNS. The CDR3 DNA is TGTGCCAGCAGTGATACAGGTGACACAGATACGCAGTATTTT. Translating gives CASSDTGDTDTQYF.

CDR3 sequence reads: CASSLGTSGGNEQFF. As DNA, the CDR3 is TGTGCCAGCAGCTTAGGGACTAGCGGGGGGAATGAGCAGTTCTTC. The V gene is TRBV7-3, the J gene TRBJ2-1; 15 bases are a match to TRBD2. The V gene end was trimmed by 2 bases and the J gene end by 7 bases; junction bases not matched to a gene: 0. This CDR3 has 15 amino acids. Germline CDR1 SGHTA, CDR2 FQGTGA.

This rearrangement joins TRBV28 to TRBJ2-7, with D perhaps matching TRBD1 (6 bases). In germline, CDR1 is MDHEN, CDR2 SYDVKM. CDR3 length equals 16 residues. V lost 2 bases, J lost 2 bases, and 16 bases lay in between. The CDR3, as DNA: TGTGCCAGCAGTTTAGTAGTAGGGGGTAGGCCCTACGAGCAGTACTTC. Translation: CASSLVVGGRPYEQYF.

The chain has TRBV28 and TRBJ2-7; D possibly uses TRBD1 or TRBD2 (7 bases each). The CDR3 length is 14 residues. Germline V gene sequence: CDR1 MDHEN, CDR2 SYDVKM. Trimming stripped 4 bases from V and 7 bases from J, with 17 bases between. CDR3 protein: CASSSPNQGGEQYF. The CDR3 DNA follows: TGTGCCAGCAGTTCGCCGAACCAGGGGGGGGAGCAGTACTTC.

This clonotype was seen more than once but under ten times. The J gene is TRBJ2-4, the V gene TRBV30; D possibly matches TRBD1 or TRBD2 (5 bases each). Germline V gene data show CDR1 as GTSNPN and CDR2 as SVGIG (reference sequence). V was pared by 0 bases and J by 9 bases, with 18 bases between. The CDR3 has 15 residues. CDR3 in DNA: TGTGCCTGGAGTGTATTAACAGGTCCTGGAGGCATTCAGTACTTC. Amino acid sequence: CAWSVLTGPGGIQYF.

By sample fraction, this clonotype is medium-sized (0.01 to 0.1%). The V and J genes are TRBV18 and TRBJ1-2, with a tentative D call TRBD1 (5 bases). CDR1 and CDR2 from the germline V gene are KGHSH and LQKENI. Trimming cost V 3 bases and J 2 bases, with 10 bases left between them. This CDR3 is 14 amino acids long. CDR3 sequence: CASSPRGENYGYTF. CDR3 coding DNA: TGTGCCAGCTCACCGAGGGGTGAGAACTATGGCTACACCTTC.

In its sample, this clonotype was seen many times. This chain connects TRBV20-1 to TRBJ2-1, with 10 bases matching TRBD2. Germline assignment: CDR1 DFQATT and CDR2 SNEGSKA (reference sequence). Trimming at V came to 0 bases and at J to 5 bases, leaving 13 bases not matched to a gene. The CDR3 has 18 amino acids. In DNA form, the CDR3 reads TGCAGTGCTAGAGATCCTAGCGGGAGCCGGCGAGGCAACAATGAGCAGTTCTTC. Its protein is CSARDPSGSRRGNNEQFF.